Below, one TCR beta chain is given with its context. No antigen is known for it. CDR3 length: 16 amino acids. Trimming cost V 5 bases and J 4 bases; bases outside gene matches: 10. CDR1 and CDR2 from the germline V gene are LNHDA and SQIVND (reference sequence). This record belongs to a study of cytomegalovirus exposure and HLA in healthy donors. The study ran its PCR with 60 Vbeta and 13 Jbeta primers. Clones were read by immunoSEQ multiplex PCR, and TCRdb kept only the in-frame ones, dropping some. The sample holds approximately 150,000 clones, around 74% seen once. Whole-study findings and limits: Researchers reported from a later analysis that most CMV-associated TCR beta chains appeared HLA-restricted. A later analysis associated 15,000 or so TCR beta sequences with HLA alleles at a 0.05 false discovery rate. Reportedly, fewer N-insertions than the approximately 610-donor mean appeared in an Asian-associated ancestry cluster in a later analysis. Earlier findings revealed that most TCR beta V segments proved productive either about 90% or about 30% of the time.

The V and J genes are TRBV19 and TRBJ1-2; 10 bases fit TRBD1. The sequenced sample was PBMCs. The receptor was isolated from a female donor in good health and CMV-seronegative. Here the CDR3 DNA reads TGTGCCAGTAGTGAGACAGGGGGCGTGGATGTCTATGGCTACACCTTC. This sequence encodes CASSETGGVDVYGYTF.